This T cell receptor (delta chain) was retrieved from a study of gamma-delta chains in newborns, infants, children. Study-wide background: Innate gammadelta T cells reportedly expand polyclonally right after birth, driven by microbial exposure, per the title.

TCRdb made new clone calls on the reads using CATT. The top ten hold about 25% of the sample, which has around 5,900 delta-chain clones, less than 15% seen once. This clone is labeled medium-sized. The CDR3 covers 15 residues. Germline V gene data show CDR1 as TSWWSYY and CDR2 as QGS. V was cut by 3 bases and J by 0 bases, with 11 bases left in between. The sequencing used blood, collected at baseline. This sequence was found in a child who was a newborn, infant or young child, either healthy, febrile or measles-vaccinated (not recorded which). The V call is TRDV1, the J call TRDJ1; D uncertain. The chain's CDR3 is CALGESFTDTDKLIF. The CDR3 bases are TGTGCTCTTGGGGAGTCCTTTACGGACACCGATAAACTCATCTTT.